These 16 T cell receptor beta chains came from one sample sequenced in a study. In TCRdb, the 5' RACE reads were re-called with MiXCR into one record per CDR3 protein. The sample has over 55,000 distinct CDR3 sequences; 25% to 30% are singletons. Sequencing was done on a sample of tumor-infiltrating memory CD4+ T cells sorted from the breast tumor. Specified subset: memory CD4+ T cells, CD4+CD45RO+CD25-. The origin of the receptors is a female donor with breast cancer.

The chain is built from TRBV6-5 and TRBJ2-7, with 9 bases fitting TRBD1. This CDR3 has 14 amino acids. V shed 2 bases, J shed 12 bases, and the junction held 11 bases outside the gene matches. CDR1 and CDR2 from the germline V gene are MNHEY and SVGAGI. The CDR3 DNA follows: TGTGCCAGCAGTTACACCTTACAGGGGGCCGAACTGTACTTC. Residues: CASSYTLQGAELYF.

The genes are TRBV24-1 and TRBJ2-2; no firm D call. This CDR3 contains 15 residues. V lost 1 base to trimming and J lost 1 base, with 6 bases between them. Germline CDR1 reads KGHDR; CDR2 reads SFDVKD. CDR3 protein: CATSDLRGNTGELFF. The CDR3 region has the DNA TGTGCCACCAGTGATTTAAGAGGGAACACCGGGGAGCTGTTTTTT.

This clonotype showed up just a few times. The genes are TRBV6-5 and TRBJ2-5, with TRBD2 matching 10 bases. This CDR3 is built from 14 residues. V dropped 8 bases and J dropped 4; count of bases not matched to a gene: 7. Germline assignment: CDR1 MNHEY and CDR2 SVGAGI. CDR3 DNA: TGTGCCAGCGCGAGGGTAGCGGGAGGAGAGACCCAGTACTTC. Translated: CASARVAGGETQYF.

This clonotype was seen more than once but under ten times. The J gene is TRBJ1-6, the V gene TRBV6-2 or TRBV6-3; no clear D gene. The germline V and J ends were trimmed by 5 bases and 7 bases, with 6 bases remaining between them. Germline CDR1 is MNHEY and CDR2 is SVGEGT. The CDR3 runs 12 residues. CDR3 loop: CASSKPNSPLHF. The CDR3 nucleotides read TGTGCCAGCAGTAAGCCGAATTCACCCCTCCACTTT.

This clonotype has just a few counts. The rearrangement links TRBV20-1 to TRBJ1-1; 11 bases are a match to TRBD1. V dropped 6 bases and J dropped 5; count of bases not matched to a gene: 8. CDR1 DFQATT and CDR2 SNEGSKA come from the germline V gene (reference sequence). CDR3 length equals 14 residues. The CDR3 nucleotides read TGCAGTGCCCCTGGGACAGGGGGACGGACTGAAGCTTTCTTT. As protein: CSAPGTGGRTEAFF.

This chain connects TRBV3-1 to TRBJ2-7, with D tentatively TRBD1 or TRBD2 (5 bases each). The CDR3 spans 14 residues. V was cut by 4 bases and J by 3 bases, with 13 bases left in between. Germline V CDR1 and CDR2: LGHDT, YNNKEL (reference sequence). This chain's CDR3 is CASSRGMGVYEQYF. The CDR3 DNA reads TGTGCCAGCAGCCGGGGGATGGGGGTCTACGAGCAGTACTTC.

The chain's CDR3 is CASSEPIGGSRDTQYF. Here the CDR3 DNA reads TGCGCCAGCAGTGAGCCTATCGGCGGGAGTCGGGATACGCAGTATTTT. The J gene is TRBJ2-3, the V gene TRBV10-2, with 7 nucleotides matching TRBD2. The V and J ends lost 2 bases and 6 bases, in that order; junction bases with no gene match: 11. The CDR3 is 16 amino acids. The germline gives CDR1 WSHSY, CDR2 SAAADI.

This clonotype has ten or more counts. The chain couples TRBV6-5 to TRBJ2-7; D is possibly TRBD2 (6 bases). V lost 0 bases, J lost 4 bases, and 16 bases lay in between. Germline V gives CDR1 MNHEY, CDR2 SVGAGI. The CDR3 spans 16 residues. Here the CDR3 DNA reads TGTGCCAGCAGTTACTCCCGACTAGTCGGGTCGTACGAGCAGTACTTC. It yields the protein CASSYSRLVGSYEQYF.

This clonotype was observed a handful of times. This sequence joins TRBV12-3 or TRBV12-4 and TRBJ2-1, with 12 bases matching TRBD2. Trimming took 4 bases from V and 7 from J; bases not matched to a gene: 11. The CDR3 length is 17 residues. The CDR3 sequence: CASSSSGRARGSNEQFF. CDR3 nucleotide sequence: TGTGCCAGCAGTTCTAGCGGGAGGGCCAGGGGCTCGAATGAGCAGTTCTTC.

This chain connects TRBV4-1 to TRBJ1-5; 7 bases fit TRBD1. Germline CDR1 and CDR2: MGHRA and YSYEKL. The CDR3 length is 15 residues. Trimming took 2 bases from V and 4 from J; bases not matched to a gene: 5. This CDR3 reads CASSQLTGVNQPQHF. In nucleotides, the CDR3 is TGCGCCAGCAGCCAACTAACAGGGGTTAATCAGCCCCAGCATTTT.

The chain joins TRBV29-1 to TRBJ1-2; D may be TRBD1 (5 bases). The CDR3 loop spans 14 amino acids. V shed 3 bases and J shed 7 bases, with 18 bases lying between them. Germline CDR1 reads SQVTM; CDR2 reads ANQGSEA. CDR3 DNA: TGCAGCGTTGACGCTTTGGGGGGACTACGTGGCTACACCTTC. Translated: CSVDALGGLRGYTF.

The V and J genes are TRBV6-2 or TRBV6-3 and TRBJ2-2, with TRBD1 matching 7 bases. The ends lost 5 bases at V and 0 bases at J; junction bases unmatched: 6. Germline V CDR1 and CDR2: MNHEY, SVGEGT. This CDR3 region has 16 residues. CDR3 in DNA: TGTGCCAGCAGTGTACGACAGGGCTCGAACACCGGGGAGCTGTTTTTT. Encoded protein: CASSVRQGSNTGELFF.

V and J are TRBV7-9 and TRBJ2-2; D is possibly TRBD1 or TRBD2 (5 bases each). From germline, CDR1 is SEHNR and CDR2 FQNEAQ (reference sequence). V lost 2 bases and J 3 bases, leaving 7 bases between the germline ends. The CDR3 totals 14 residues. This chain's CDR3 is CASSLRGDTGELFF. The CDR3 DNA is TGTGCCAGCAGCTTAAGAGGGGACACCGGGGAGCTGTTTTTT.

A few counts support this clonotype. The J gene is TRBJ1-2, the V gene TRBV12-3 or TRBV12-4, with no clear D. The CDR3 totals 13 residues. V was cut by 8 bases and J by 0 bases, with 10 bases left in between. The CDR3 spells CASFGTTNYGYTF. In DNA form, the CDR3 reads TGTGCCAGCTTTGGCACCACTAACTATGGCTACACCTTC.

The chain has TRBV12-5 and TRBJ2-4; TRBD2 agrees at 14 bases. V trimming: 3 bases; J trimming: 8 bases; junction bases outside the gene matches: 6. This CDR3 comprises 16 residues. Germline values: CDR1 LGHNT, CDR2 FRNRAP. The CDR3 region is CASGFGLAGGFHIQYF. The CDR3 DNA reads as TGTGCTAGTGGTTTCGGACTAGCGGGAGGATTCCACATTCAGTACTTC.

The genes are TRBV11-3 and TRBJ2-7, with D maybe TRBD1 (5 bases). The ends were cut back, 0 bases at V and 3 bases at J, with 12 bases in the middle. Germline CDR1 SGHNT, CDR2 YENEEA. The CDR3 spans 15 residues. In DNA form, the CDR3 reads TGTGCCAGCAGCTTAGATGGTTGGGGCGACTACGAGCAGTACTTC. Amino acids: CASSLDGWGDYEQYF. Based on the CDR3 plus reference TRBV11-3 and TRBJ2-7, the full variable domain is EAGVVQSPRYKIIEKKQPVAFWCNPISGHNTLYWYLQNLGQGPELLIRYENEEAVDDSQLPKDRFSAERLKGVDSTLKIQPAELGDSAVYLCASSLDGWGDYEQYFGPGTRLTVT.